These T cell receptor beta chains were read from a single sample in a study of cytomegalovirus exposure and HLA in healthy donors. Sequenced by immunoSEQ multiplex PCR; TCRdb stores in-frame clones only, minus some. The table includes approximately 170,000 clones, over 70% detected once. Sequencing was performed on PBMCs. The source is a female donor in good health and CMV-seronegative. CDR3s include the opening cysteine and the closing phenylalanine or tryptophan. A D gene is named only where the DNA matches it firmly.

CDR3 protein | J gene | D gene | V gene
CASSLGVRGKNTEAFF | TRBJ1-1 | NA | TRBV28
CASRGGGIFGTQYF | TRBJ2-5 | NA | TRBV28
CASSRDRLNTEAFF | TRBJ1-1 | TRBD1 | TRBV19
CASSARQGANYGYTF | TRBJ1-2 | TRBD1 | TRBV5-1
CATSKTGYSNQPQHF | TRBJ1-5 | TRBD1 | TRBV15
CASSLRTGGGQPQHF | TRBJ1-5 | TRBD1 | TRBV7-2
CASSQGLAGGGEQYF | TRBJ2-7 | TRBD2 | TRBV14
CASSFIQGAYEQYF | NA | TRBD1 | TRBV5-6
CASRRDAGGEQYF | TRBJ2-7 | TRBD2 | TRBV6-5
CAWSPPGTVMNTEAFF | TRBJ1-1 | TRBD1 | TRBV30
CASSLEPGLVEQYF | TRBJ2-7 | NA | TRBV5-1
CASSPGLAGPTDTQYF | TRBJ2-3 | TRBD2 | TRBV7-6
CASSQTGANEKLFF | TRBJ1-4 | NA | TRBV27
CASGDPGGRGQGTQYF | TRBJ2-3 | TRBD1 | TRBV28
CAIRRQGAWTTEAFF | TRBJ1-1 | TRBD1 | TRBV10-3
CATSRDPGQGETQYF | TRBJ2-5 | NA | TRBV15
CAIREDRLFNYGYTF | TRBJ1-2 | NA | TRBV10-3
CASSEGQDQETQYF | TRBJ2-5 | TRBD1 | TRBV9
CASSGGQGVVNTEAFF | TRBJ1-1 | TRBD1 | TRBV9
CASSPRGSGYYNEQFF | TRBJ2-1 | TRBD2 | TRBV7-2
CASSQTDNEQFF | TRBJ2-1 | NA | TRBV11-3
CASSFSSGRAHEQYF | NA | TRBD2 | TRBV6-5
CASSPDRGSQPQHF | TRBJ1-5 | TRBD1 | TRBV28
CASTLQSMNTEAFF | TRBJ1-1 | NA | TRBV2
CASTGGSYEQYF | TRBJ2-7 | TRBD2 | TRBV5-6
CASLDRGRNTIYF | TRBJ1-3 | TRBD1 | TRBV19
CASSLQAPQNSPLHF | TRBJ1-6 | NA | TRBV5-5
CASSLAQDYNEQFF | TRBJ2-1 | NA | TRBV5-4
CASIPGQGISGYTF | TRBJ1-2 | TRBD1 | TRBV2
CASSWKPGQGDTEAFF | TRBJ1-1 | TRBD1 | TRBV5-1
CASSEVGQGYGEQYF | TRBJ2-7 | TRBD1 | TRBV6-1
CASSPLRDRYSPLHF | TRBJ1-6 | TRBD1 | TRBV9
CASSYNQRGGKQFF | TRBJ2-1 | TRBD2 | TRBV6-5
CASSQDLWDRTYF | TRBJ2-5 | TRBD1 | TRBV4-3
CSVPDRAGETQYF | TRBJ2-5 | TRBD1 | TRBV29-1
CASSYSGGQTYEQYF | TRBJ2-7 | TRBD2 | TRBV6-5
CASSPTLAGSTDTQYF | TRBJ2-3 | NA | TRBV18
CASIQGQGNRKNIQYF | TRBJ2-4 | TRBD1 | TRBV5-8
CASSLDPRYNEQFF | TRBJ2-1 | NA | TRBV11-3
CASIRGNTIYF | TRBJ1-3 | NA | TRBV28
CASSYPGIYGYTF | TRBJ1-2 | NA | TRBV6-5
CASSVGRGGSYNEQFF | TRBJ2-1 | TRBD2 | TRBV9
CSVESGSEGYTF | TRBJ1-2 | NA | TRBV29-1
CASSDAQGAPANEQFF | TRBJ2-1 | TRBD1 | TRBV6-4
CASSQEPTYSNQPQHF | TRBJ1-5 | NA | TRBV4-3
CASSVGPSGEGETQYF | TRBJ2-5 | TRBD2 | TRBV9
CASSERAGRGTEAFF | TRBJ1-1 | NA | TRBV2
CASTGLADNEQFF | TRBJ2-1 | TRBD2 | TRBV19
CASSPKAGVGSDTQYF | TRBJ2-3 | TRBD2 | TRBV6-6
CASSFGQLYSNQPQHF | TRBJ1-5 | NA | TRBV7-8